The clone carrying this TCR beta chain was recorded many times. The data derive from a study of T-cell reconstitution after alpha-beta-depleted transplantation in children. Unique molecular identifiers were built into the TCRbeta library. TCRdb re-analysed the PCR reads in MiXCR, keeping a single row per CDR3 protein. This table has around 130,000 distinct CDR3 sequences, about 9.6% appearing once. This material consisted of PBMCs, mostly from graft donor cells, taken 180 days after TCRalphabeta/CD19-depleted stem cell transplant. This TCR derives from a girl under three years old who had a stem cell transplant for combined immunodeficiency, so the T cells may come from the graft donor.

CDR3 amino acids: CAISPGGNLREQYF. The CDR3 bases are TGTGCCATCAGTCCGGGGGGGAACCTACGCGAGCAGTACTTC. This sequence joins TRBV10-3 and TRBJ2-7, with 8 bases identical to TRBD2. The V and J ends lost 5 bases and 6 bases, in that order; junction bases with no gene match: 9. CDR3 length: 14 amino acids. The V gene's germline CDR1 is ENHRY and CDR2 SYGVKD.